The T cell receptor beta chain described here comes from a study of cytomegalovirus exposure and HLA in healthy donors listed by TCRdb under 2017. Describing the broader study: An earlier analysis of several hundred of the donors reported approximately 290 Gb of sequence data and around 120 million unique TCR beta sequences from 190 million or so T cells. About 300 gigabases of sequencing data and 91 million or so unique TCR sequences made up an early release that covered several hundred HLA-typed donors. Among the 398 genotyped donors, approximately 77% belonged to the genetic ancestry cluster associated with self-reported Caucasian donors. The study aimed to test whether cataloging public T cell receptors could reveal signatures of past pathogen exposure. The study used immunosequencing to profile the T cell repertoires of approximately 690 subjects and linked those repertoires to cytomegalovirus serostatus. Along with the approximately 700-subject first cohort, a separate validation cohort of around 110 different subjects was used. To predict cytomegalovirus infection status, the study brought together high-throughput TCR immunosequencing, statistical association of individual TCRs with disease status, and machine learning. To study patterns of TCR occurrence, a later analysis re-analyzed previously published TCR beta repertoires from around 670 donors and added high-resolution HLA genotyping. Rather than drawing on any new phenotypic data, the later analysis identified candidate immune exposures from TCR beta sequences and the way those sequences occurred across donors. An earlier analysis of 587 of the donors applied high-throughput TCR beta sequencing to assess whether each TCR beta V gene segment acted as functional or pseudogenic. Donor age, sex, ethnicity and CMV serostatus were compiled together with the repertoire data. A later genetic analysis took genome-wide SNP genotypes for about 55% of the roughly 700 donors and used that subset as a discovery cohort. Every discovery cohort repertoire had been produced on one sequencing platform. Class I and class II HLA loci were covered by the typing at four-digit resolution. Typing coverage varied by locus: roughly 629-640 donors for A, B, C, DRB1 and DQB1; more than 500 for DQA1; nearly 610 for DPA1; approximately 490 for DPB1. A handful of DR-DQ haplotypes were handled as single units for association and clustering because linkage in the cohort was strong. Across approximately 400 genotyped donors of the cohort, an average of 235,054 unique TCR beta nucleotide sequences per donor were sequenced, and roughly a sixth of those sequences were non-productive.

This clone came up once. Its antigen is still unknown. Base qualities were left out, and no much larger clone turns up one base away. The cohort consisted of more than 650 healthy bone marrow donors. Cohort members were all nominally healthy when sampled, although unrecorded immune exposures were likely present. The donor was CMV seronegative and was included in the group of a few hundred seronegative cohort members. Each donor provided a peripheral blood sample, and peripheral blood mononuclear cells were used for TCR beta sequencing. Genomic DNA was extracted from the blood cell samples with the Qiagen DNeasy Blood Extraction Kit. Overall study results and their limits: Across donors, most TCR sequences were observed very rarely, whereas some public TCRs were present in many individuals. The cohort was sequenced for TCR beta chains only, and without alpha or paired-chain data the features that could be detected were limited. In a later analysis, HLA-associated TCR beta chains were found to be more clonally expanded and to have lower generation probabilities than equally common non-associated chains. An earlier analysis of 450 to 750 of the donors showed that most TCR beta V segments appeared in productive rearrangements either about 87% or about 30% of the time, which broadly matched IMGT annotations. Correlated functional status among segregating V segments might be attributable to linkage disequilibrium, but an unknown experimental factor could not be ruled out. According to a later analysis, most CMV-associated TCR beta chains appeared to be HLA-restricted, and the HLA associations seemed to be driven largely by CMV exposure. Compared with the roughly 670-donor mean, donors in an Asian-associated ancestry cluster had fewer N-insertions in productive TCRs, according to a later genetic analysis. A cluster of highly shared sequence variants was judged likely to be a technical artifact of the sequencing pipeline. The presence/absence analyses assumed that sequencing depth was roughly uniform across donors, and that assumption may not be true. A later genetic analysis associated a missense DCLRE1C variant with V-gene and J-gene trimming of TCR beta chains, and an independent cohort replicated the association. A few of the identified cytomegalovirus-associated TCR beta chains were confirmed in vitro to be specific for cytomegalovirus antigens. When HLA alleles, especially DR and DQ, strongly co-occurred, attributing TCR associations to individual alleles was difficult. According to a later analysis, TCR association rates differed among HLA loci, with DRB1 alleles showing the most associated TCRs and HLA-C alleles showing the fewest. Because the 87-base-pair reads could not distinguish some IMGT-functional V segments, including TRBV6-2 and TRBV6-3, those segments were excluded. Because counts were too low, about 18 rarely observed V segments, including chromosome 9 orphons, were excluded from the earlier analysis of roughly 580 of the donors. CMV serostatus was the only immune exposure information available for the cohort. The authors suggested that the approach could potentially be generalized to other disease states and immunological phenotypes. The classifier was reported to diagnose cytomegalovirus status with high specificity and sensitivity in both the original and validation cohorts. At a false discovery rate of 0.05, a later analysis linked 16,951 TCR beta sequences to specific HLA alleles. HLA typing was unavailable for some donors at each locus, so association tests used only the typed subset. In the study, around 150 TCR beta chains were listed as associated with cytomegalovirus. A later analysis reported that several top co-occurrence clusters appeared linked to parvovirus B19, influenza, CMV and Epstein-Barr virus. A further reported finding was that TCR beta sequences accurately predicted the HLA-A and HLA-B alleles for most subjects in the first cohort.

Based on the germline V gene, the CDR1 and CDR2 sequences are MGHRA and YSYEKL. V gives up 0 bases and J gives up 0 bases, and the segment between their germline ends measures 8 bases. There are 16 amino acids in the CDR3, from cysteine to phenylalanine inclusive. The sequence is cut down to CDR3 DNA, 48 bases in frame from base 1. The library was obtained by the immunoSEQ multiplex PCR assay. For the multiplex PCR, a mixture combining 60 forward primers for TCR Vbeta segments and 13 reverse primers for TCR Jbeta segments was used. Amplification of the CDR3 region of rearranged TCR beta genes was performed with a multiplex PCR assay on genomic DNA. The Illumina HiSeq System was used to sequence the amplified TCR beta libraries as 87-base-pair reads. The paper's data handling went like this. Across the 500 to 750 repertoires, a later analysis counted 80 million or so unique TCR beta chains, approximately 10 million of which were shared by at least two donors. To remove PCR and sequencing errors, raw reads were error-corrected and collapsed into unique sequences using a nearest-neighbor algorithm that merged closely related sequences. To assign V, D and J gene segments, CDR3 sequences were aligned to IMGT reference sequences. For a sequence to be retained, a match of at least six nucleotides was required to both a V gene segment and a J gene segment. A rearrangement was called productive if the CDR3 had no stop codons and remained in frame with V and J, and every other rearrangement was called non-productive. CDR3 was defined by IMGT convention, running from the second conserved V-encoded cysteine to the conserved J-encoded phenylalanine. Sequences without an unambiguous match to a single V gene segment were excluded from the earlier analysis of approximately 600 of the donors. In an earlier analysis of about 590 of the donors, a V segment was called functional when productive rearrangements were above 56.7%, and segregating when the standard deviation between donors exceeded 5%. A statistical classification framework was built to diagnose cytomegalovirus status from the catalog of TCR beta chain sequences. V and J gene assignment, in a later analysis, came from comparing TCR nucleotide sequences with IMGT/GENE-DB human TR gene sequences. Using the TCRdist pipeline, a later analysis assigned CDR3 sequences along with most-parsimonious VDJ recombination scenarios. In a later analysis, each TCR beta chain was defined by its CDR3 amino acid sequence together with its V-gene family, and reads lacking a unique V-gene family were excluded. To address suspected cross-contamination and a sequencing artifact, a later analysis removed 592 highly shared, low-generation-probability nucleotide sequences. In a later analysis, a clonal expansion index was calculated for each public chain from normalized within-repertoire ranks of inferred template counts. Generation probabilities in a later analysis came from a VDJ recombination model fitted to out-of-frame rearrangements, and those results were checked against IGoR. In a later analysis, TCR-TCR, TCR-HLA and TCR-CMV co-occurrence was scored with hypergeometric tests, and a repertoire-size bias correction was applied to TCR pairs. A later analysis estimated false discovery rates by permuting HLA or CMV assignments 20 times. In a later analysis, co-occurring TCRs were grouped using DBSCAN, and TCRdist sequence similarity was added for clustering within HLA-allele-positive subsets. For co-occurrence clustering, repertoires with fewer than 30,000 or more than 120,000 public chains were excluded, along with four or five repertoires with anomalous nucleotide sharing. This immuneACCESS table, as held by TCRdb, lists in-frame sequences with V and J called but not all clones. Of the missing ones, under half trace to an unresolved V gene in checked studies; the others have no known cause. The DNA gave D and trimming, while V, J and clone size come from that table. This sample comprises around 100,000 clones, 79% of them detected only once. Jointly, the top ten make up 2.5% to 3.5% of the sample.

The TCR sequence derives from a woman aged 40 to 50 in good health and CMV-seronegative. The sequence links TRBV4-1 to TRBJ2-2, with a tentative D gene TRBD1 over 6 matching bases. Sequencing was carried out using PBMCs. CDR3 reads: CASSQDGGANTGELFF. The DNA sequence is TGCGCCAGCAGCCAAGATGGGGGCGCGAACACCGGGGAGCTGTTTTTT.